The next 14 T cell receptor beta chains were all read from a single sample in a study of cytomegalovirus exposure and HLA in healthy donors. This PCR relied on a set of 60 Vbeta primers and 13 Jbeta primers. Generated by immunoSEQ multiplex PCR, the TCRdb table keeps only in-frame clones and is missing some. The sample lists around 100,000 clones; 78% were seen once. Sequenced sample: PBMCs. The receptors shown here come from a woman aged 40 to 55 in good health and CMV-seropositive.

The chain employs TRBV27 and TRBJ2-7, with a weak D call TRBD1 (5 bases). The V and J ends lost 5 bases and 4 bases respectively, with 18 bases between them. The germline V gene encodes CDR1 MNHEY and CDR2 SMNVEV (reference sequence). The length of the CDR3 is 15 residues. The CDR3 sequence: CASSRLKGLVYEQYF. The CDR3 DNA reads as TGTGCCAGCAGTCGTCTAAAGGGGCTAGTGTACGAGCAGTACTTC.

This rearrangement joins TRBV27 to TRBJ2-7; 7 bases are a match to TRBD1. In germline, CDR1 is MNHEY, CDR2 SMNVEV (reference sequence). V trimming: 5 bases; J trimming: 5 bases; junction bases outside the gene matches: 12. The CDR3 sequence is 15 residues long. The CDR3 sequence: CASSTMPDRVHEQYF. DNA of the CDR3: TGTGCCAGCAGTACGATGCCCGACAGGGTCCACGAGCAGTACTTC.

The chain links TRBV5-6 to TRBJ2-5; D is possibly TRBD2 (6 bases). With 4 bases removed from V and 5 bases from J, the gap between germline ends came to 15 bases. CDR1 and CDR2 from the germline V gene are SGHDT and YYEEEE. The CDR3 sequence is 14 residues long. The CDR3 nucleotides are TGTGCCAGCAGCCGGCGGGGATCTAGCGAGACCCAGTACTTC. As protein: CASSRRGSSETQYF.

The chain joins TRBV7-2 to TRBJ2-5; possible D gene TRBD1, 5 bases. V dropped 6 bases and J dropped 2 bases, with 19 bases sitting between them. Germline V gene lookup returns CDR1 SGHTA and CDR2 FQGNSA. This CDR3 is 16 amino acids long. The CDR3 here is CASSLVAGNPQETQYF. DNA for the CDR3: TGTGCCAGCAGTCTAGTGGCAGGGAACCCGCAAGAGACCCAGTACTTC.

This clone was detected ten times or more. This CDR3 reads CASSTPGYTGELFF. DNA for the CDR3: TGTGCCAGTAGTACCCCGGGTTACACCGGGGAGCTGTTTTTT. The V and J genes are TRBV19 and TRBJ2-2; D ambiguous. The germline CDR1 and CDR2 sequences are LNHDA and SQIVND (reference sequence). V dropped 4 bases and J dropped 3 bases, with 9 bases sitting between them. The CDR3 loop spans 14 amino acids.

The J gene is TRBJ2-1, the V gene TRBV15; 7 nucleotides match TRBD2. Germline trimming cut 3 bases from V and 4 bases from J; bases unmatched to any gene: 9. The CDR3 covers 16 residues. The germline CDR1 and CDR2 sequences are LNHNV and YYDKDF (reference sequence). CDR3 amino acids: CATSRRRETWYNEQFF. CDR3 bases: TGTGCCACCAGCAGGAGGCGGGAGACGTGGTACAATGAGCAGTTCTTC.

In DNA form, the CDR3 reads TGTGCCAGCAGTGAAGCCGGGAGGAGGGACAGGGGCCTTCACGAGCAGTACTTC. This codes for CASSEAGRRDRGLHEQYF. The chain employs TRBV2 and TRBJ2-7, with 10 bases matching TRBD1. CDR1 and CDR2 (germline): SNHLY, FYNNEI. The CDR3 totals 18 residues. J lost 5 bases, V lost 0 bases, and 13 bases had no gene match.

V usage is TRBV19 and J usage is TRBJ2-1; TRBD2 aligns across 10 bases. Germline V lookup: CDR1 LNHDA, CDR2 SQIVND (reference sequence). V gave up 3 bases and J gave up 4 bases; unmatched junction bases: 6. The CDR3 sequence is 16 residues long. CDR3 in DNA: TGTGCCAGTAGTATGGATTTAGCGGGAGGTTACAATGAGCAGTTCTTC. It codes for CASSMDLAGGYNEQFF. The full variable domain, completed using reference TRBV19 and TRBJ2-1, is DGGITQSPKYLFRKEGQNVTLSCEQNLNHDAMYWYRQDPGQGLRLIYYSQIVNDFQKGDIAEGYSVSREKKESFPLTVTSAQKNPTAFYLCASSMDLAGGYNEQFFGPGTRLTVL.

The chain combines TRBV7-2 with TRBJ1-1; D gene uncertain. With 7 bases removed from V and 1 base from J, the gap between germline ends came to 4 bases. CDR1 SGHTA and CDR2 FQGNSA come from the germline V gene. CDR3 length: 11 residues. In DNA form, the CDR3 reads TGTGCCAGCAACGGGAACACTGAAGCTTTCTTT. Protein: CASNGNTEAFF.

The chain couples TRBV2 to TRBJ2-7; 8 nucleotides match TRBD2. V gave up 6 bases and J gave up 6 bases; unmatched junction bases: 16. CDR3 length: 16 amino acids. Germline loops: CDR1 SNHLY, CDR2 FYNNEI. CDR3 coding DNA: TGTGCCAGCAGACCTAGGGAGGGGACTAGGTCGGGCGAGCAGTACTTC. Protein product: CASRPREGTRSGEQYF. Variable domain in full (rest from reference TRBV2 and TRBJ2-7): EPEVTQTPSHQVTQMGQEVILRCVPISNHLYFYWYRQILGQKVEFLVSFYNNEISEKSEIFDDQFSVERPDGSNFTLKIRSTKLEDSAMYFCASRPREGTRSGEQYFGPGTRLTVT.

Note on this clone: At the DNA level, this CDR3 is encoded by other sequences in the same sample as well. The gene calls are TRBV5-4 and TRBJ2-7; weak D call: TRBD2 (5 bases). Per germline, CDR1 SGHNT and CDR2 YYREEE (reference sequence). The CDR3 is 13 amino acids. The V and J ends lost 4 bases and 6 bases respectively, with 14 bases between them. CDR3 sequence: CASSLEPGSEQYF. The CDR3 bases are TGTGCCAGCAGCCTGGAGCCGGGGAGCGAGCAGTACTTC.

The chain joins TRBV28 to TRBJ2-7; 8 bases line up with TRBD1. This CDR3 has 14 residues. The germline CDR1 and CDR2 sequences are MDHEN and SYDVKM. The ends lost 3 bases at V and 4 bases at J; junction bases unmatched: 5. The CDR3 protein is CASSFRQGAYEQYF. The DNA for the CDR3 is TGTGCCAGCAGTTTTAGGCAGGGGGCATACGAGCAGTACTTC.

The chain links TRBV11-2 to TRBJ2-2; 7 positions agree with TRBD2. The CDR3 has 16 amino acids. Germline V gives CDR1 SGHAT, CDR2 FQNNGV. The V gene end was trimmed by 3 bases and the J gene end by 2 bases; junction bases not matched to a gene: 6. CDR3 coding DNA: TGTGCCAGCAGCTTTTCCGGCGGGAGAAACACCGGGGAGCTGTTTTTT. Residues: CASSFSGGRNTGELFF.

The chain carries TRBV28 and TRBJ1-5; TRBD1 matches at 8 bases. Per germline, CDR1 MDHEN and CDR2 SYDVKM. This CDR3 is 14 amino acids long. Trimming took 5 bases from V and 7 from J; bases not matched to a gene: 7. The CDR3 DNA follows: TGTGCCAGCAGTGGACAGGGTGTTCGGCAGCCCCAGCATTTT. As protein: CASSGQGVRQPQHF.